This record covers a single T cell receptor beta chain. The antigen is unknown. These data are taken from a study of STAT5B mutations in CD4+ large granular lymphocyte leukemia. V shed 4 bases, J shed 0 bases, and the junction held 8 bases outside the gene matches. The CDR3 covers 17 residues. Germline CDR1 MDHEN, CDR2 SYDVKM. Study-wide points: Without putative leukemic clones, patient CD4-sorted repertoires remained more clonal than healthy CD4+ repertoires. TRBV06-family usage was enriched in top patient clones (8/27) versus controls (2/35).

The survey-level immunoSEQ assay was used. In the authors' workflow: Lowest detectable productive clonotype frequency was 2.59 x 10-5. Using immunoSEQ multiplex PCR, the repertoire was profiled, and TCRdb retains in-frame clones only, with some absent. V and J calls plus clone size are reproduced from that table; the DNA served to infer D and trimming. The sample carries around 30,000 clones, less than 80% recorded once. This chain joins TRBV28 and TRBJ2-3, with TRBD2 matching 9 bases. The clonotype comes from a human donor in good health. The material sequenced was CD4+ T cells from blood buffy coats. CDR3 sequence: CASSSPRAGGSTDTQYF. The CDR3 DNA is TGTGCCAGCAGTTCACCCCGAGCGGGGGGCAGCACAGATACGCAGTATTTT.